Listed below are T cell receptor beta chains from one sample, sequenced in a study of T cell changes during pregnancy in multiple sclerosis. Assay: immunoSEQ multiplex PCR; the TCRdb copy retains only in-frame clones and omits some. The table has around 66,000 clones, roughly 90% seen once. The material was peripheral blood, obtained in the first trimester of pregnancy. The receptor source for this set is a female donor in good health, enrolled as a control in a pregnancy study. The CDR3 runs from the conserved cysteine through the conserved F or W. A D gene is named only where the DNA matches it firmly. Only some rows state a clone size, as once, few, many or a class for expanded clones.

clone size | J gene | V gene | D gene | CDR3 protein | CDR3 DNA
once | TRBJ2-3 | TRBV14 | TRBD2 | CASSQEGTSAGVRTDTQYF | TGTGCCAGCAGCCAAGAGGGGACTTCGGCGGGAGTGCGGACAGATACGCAGTATTTT
. | TRBJ2-3 | TRBV28 | TRBD2 | CASSLVLAGTDTQYF | TGTGCCAGCAGTTTGGTGCTAGCGGGCACAGATACGCAGTATTTT
once | TRBJ2-1 | TRBV5-4 | TRBD2 | CASSSRLAGGNEQFF | TGTGCCAGCAGCTCGAGACTAGCGGGGGGCAATGAGCAGTTCTTC
once | TRBJ1-3 | TRBV30 | . | CAWSKMSVGNTIYF | TGTGCCTGGAGTAAGATGTCAGTTGGAAACACCATATATTTT
. | TRBJ2-3 | TRBV11-3 | TRBD2 | CASGKRGTTDTQYF | TGTGCCAGTGGGAAGCGGGGAACCACAGATACGCAGTATTTT
. | TRBJ1-3 | TRBV5-5 | TRBD1 | CASSLRTGDGNTIYF | TGTGCCAGCAGCTTGCGGACAGGGGACGGAAACACCATATATTTT
. | TRBJ1-5 | TRBV7-2 | . | CASSLDGQPQHF | TGTGCCAGCAGCTTAGATGGCCAGCCCCAGCATTTT
. | TRBJ1-2 | TRBV7-2 | . | CASSLNAFNYGYTF | TGTGCCAGCAGCTTAAATGCGTTTAACTATGGCTACACCTTC
. | TRBJ1-5 | TRBV7-2 | TRBD1 | CASSYRGPNQPQHF | TGTGCCAGCAGCTACAGGGGGCCCAATCAGCCCCAGCATTTT
. | TRBJ1-2 | TRBV7-2 | . | CASSFAGYGYTF | TGTGCCAGCAGCTTTGCGGGTTATGGCTACACCTTC
. | TRBJ2-1 | TRBV6-4 | TRBD2 | CASSPGLAYNEQFF | TGTGCCAGCAGTCCGGGACTAGCCTACAATGAGCAGTTCTTC
. | TRBJ2-1 | TRBV19 | TRBD2 | CASSIRTSGRAEQFF | TGTGCCAGTAGTATTCGGACTAGCGGGAGGGCTGAGCAGTTCTTC
. | TRBJ1-5 | TRBV27 | TRBD1 | CASSWTGTEQPQHF | TGTGCCAGCAGCTGGACAGGGACAGAACAGCCCCAGCATTTT
. | TRBJ1-1 | TRBV15 | . | CATSRRQAGSEAFF | TGTGCCACCAGCAGACGCCAGGCAGGGTCTGAAGCTTTCTTT
. | TRBJ2-1 | TRBV12-5 | . | CASGLGQIGEQFF | TGTGCTAGTGGTTTGGGACAGATCGGTGAGCAGTTCTTC
once | TRBJ1-2 | TRBV5-1 | . | CASSPAGLYGYTF | TGCGCCAGCAGCCCAGCGGGGCTCTATGGCTACACCTTC
. | TRBJ1-1 | TRBV7-9 | . | CASSPWEVRKAEAFF | TGTGCCAGCTCTCCCTGGGAGGTAAGGAAGGCTGAAGCTTTCTTT
once | TRBJ2-5 | TRBV7-2 | . | CASSLFARREETQYF | TGTGCCAGCAGCTTATTTGCCAGGAGGGAAGAGACCCAGTACTTC
. | TRBJ2-7 | TRBV4-1 | . | CASSLRTYYRVDSYEQYF | TGCGCCAGCAGCCTTAGAACCTACTACAGGGTAGACTCCTACGAGCAGTACTTC
. | TRBJ1-3 | TRBV28 | . | CASSFIGNTIYF | TGTGCCAGCAGTTTCATCGGAAACACCATATATTTT
. | TRBJ2-7 | TRBV5-8 | TRBD1 | CASSLDRGLSYEQYF | TGTGCCAGCAGCTTAGACAGGGGACTTTCCTACGAGCAGTACTTC
. | TRBJ1-3 | TRBV7-9 | . | CASSPGMLGNTIYF | TGTGCCAGCAGCCCGGGAATGCTCGGAAACACCATATATTTT
. | TRBJ2-1 | TRBV18 | . | CASSPPLAVLSYNEQFF | TGTGCCAGCTCACCACCGTTGGCGGTCCTCTCCTACAATGAGCAGTTCTTC
. | TRBJ1-5 | TRBV10-1 | . | CASSEIRRQSNQPQHF | TGCGCCAGCAGTGAGATAAGGAGACAGTCGAATCAGCCCCAGCATTTT
. | TRBJ1-2 | TRBV5-5 | TRBD1 | CASSYGTGEGYTF | TGTGCCAGCAGCTATGGGACAGGTGAAGGCTACACCTTC
. | TRBJ1-2 | TRBV5-1 | TRBD1 | CASSTGARIDGYTF | TGCGCCAGCTCGACAGGGGCCCGCATTGATGGCTACACCTTC
. | TRBJ1-4 | TRBV5-5 | TRBD1 | CASSSGQGNEKLFF | TGTGCCAGCAGTTCGGGACAGGGGAATGAAAAACTGTTTTTT
. | TRBJ2-7 | TRBV7-9 | TRBD2 | CASSSSGPSGGAEEQYF | TGTGCCAGCAGCTCATCAGGGCCTAGCGGGGGGGCCGAAGAGCAGTACTTC
once | TRBJ2-7 | TRBV7-7 | . | CASTPVGVSYEQYF | TGTGCTAGCACCCCGGTCGGAGTTTCCTACGAGCAGTACTTC
few | TRBJ1-6 | TRBV13 | TRBD1 | CASSYGQGNSPLHF | TGTGCCAGCAGCTACGGACAGGGGAATTCACCCCTCCACTTT
. | TRBJ1-6 | TRBV19 | TRBD1 | CASVGRDRGSPLHF | TGTGCCAGTGTCGGCCGGGACAGGGGTTCACCCCTCCACTTT
. | TRBJ2-3 | TRBV11-2 | TRBD2 | CASSLGLAGVDTQYF | TGTGCCAGCAGCTTAGGACTAGCGGGAGTGGATACGCAGTATTTT
. | TRBJ2-7 | TRBV23-1 | . | CASTPGEGPESHEQYF | TGCGCCAGCACCCCGGGAGAGGGGCCGGAATCCCACGAGCAGTACTTC
few | TRBJ2-1 | TRBV5-4 | TRBD2 | CASSPTSGRGDEQFF | TGTGCCAGCAGCCCAACTAGCGGGAGGGGCGATGAGCAGTTCTTC
. | TRBJ2-7 | TRBV5-4 | . | CASSGSGEAFEQYF | TGCGCCAGCAGCGGTTCCGGGGAGGCTTTTGAGCAGTACTTC
. | TRBJ2-7 | TRBV27 | TRBD1 | CASIGRGFTYEQYF | TGTGCCAGTATCGGCAGGGGGTTCACCTACGAGCAGTACTTC
. | TRBJ2-1 | TRBV4-2 | . | CASSQVGDSYNEQFF | TGTGCCAGCAGCCAAGTCGGGGACTCCTACAATGAGCAGTTCTTC
. | TRBJ2-7 | TRBV5-4 | TRBD1 | CASSLPTGTGGAYEQYF | TGTGCCAGCAGCCTCCCTACCGGGACAGGGGGTGCCTACGAGCAGTACTTC
. | TRBJ2-7 | TRBV28 | TRBD2 | CASSSLAGGIYEQYF | TGTGCCAGCAGTTCCCTAGCGGGAGGGATCTACGAGCAGTACTTC
. | TRBJ1-5 | TRBV5-1 | . | CASRFDSYSNQPQHF | TGCGCCAGCAGGTTTGACAGTTATAGCAATCAGCCCCAGCATTTT
. | TRBJ2-1 | TRBV10-2 | TRBD2 | CATTSGVNEQFF | TGCGCCACCACTAGCGGGGTTAATGAGCAGTTCTTC
once | TRBJ1-1 | TRBV29-1 | TRBD1 | CSVTRGTGYTEAFF | TGCAGCGTTACTAGGGGGACAGGGTACACTGAAGCTTTCTTT
few | TRBJ1-5 | TRBV7-2 | TRBD1 | CASSSQGFGNQPQHF | TGTGCCAGCAGCTCACAGGGGTTTGGTAATCAGCCCCAGCATTTT
once | TRBJ2-7 | TRBV27 | TRBD1 | CASSSHLPGQGPYEQYF | TGTGCCAGCAGTTCGCACCTACCGGGACAGGGACCCTACGAGCAGTACTTC
. | TRBJ1-3 | TRBV19 | . | CASETASSGNTIYF | TGTGCCAGTGAAACAGCCAGCTCTGGAAACACCATATATTTT
. | TRBJ2-1 | TRBV4-3 | . | CASSQDSALSYNEQFF | TGCGCCAGCAGCCAGGATAGCGCCCTCTCCTACAATGAGCAGTTCTTC
. | TRBJ2-3 | TRBV2 | . | CASMKGAPSTDTQYF | TGTGCCAGCATGAAGGGAGCCCCGTCCACAGATACGCAGTATTTT
. | TRBJ1-2 | TRBV18 | . | CASSPPPREGRYGYTF | TGTGCCAGCTCACCACCGCCCAGGGAGGGGAGATATGGCTACACCTTC
. | TRBJ2-7 | TRBV7-2 | . | CASSLGPQGYEQYF | TGTGCCAGCAGCTTAGGACCCCAGGGCTACGAGCAGTACTTC
. | TRBJ2-7 | TRBV6-1 | TRBD2 | CASSEITSGPYEQYF | TGTGCCAGCAGTGAAATAACTAGCGGACCCTACGAGCAGTACTTC
. | TRBJ1-4 | TRBV7-2 | . | CASTPNGAVPNEKLFF | TGTGCCAGCACCCCAAATGGAGCGGTCCCTAATGAAAAACTGTTTTTT
. | TRBJ2-3 | TRBV7-3 | TRBD2 | CASSLTGGIDTQYF | TGTGCCAGCAGCTTAACGGGAGGGATAGATACGCAGTATTTT
. | TRBJ1-2 | TRBV19 | . | CASSIARNHNYGYTF | TGTGCCAGTAGTATAGCGCGCAACCATAACTATGGCTACACCTTC
. | TRBJ1-1 | TRBV2 | TRBD1 | CASSGQGIMNTEAFF | TGTGCCAGCAGTGGACAGGGTATCATGAACACTGAAGCTTTCTTT
many | TRBJ2-7 | TRBV6-4 | . | CASMSPSGQYF | TGTGCCAGCATGTCTCCCTCGGGGCAGTACTTC